A selection of T cell receptor beta chains follows, all from one sample in a study of OX40 agonist ivuxolimab in advanced cancers. Sequencing was performed with immunoSEQ multiplex PCR; in TCRdb, only in-frame clones are kept and a portion is missing. The sample lists about 80,000 clones, 92% seen once, with over 8.5% in the top ten. The specimen was CD4+ or CD8+ T cells sorted from blood, collected in a trial of the OX40 agonist ivuxolimab. The receptor set was obtained from an adult with an advanced solid tumor such as melanoma, head and neck, liver or kidney cancer. CDR3s leave out the opening cysteine and the closing phenylalanine or tryptophan. Each record gives: V gene, J gene, CDR3 protein.

V gene: TRBV5-6
J gene: TRBJ1-2
CDR3 protein: ASSLQANRGHLYGYT

V gene: TRBV5-1
J gene: TRBJ1-1
CDR3 protein: ASSLADVENTEAF

V gene: TRBV27
J gene: TRBJ1-1
CDR3 protein: ASSFGQGFRTEAF

V gene: TRBV12-5
J gene: TRBJ2-3
CDR3 protein: ASGLVPRGPTDTQY

V gene: TRBV6-1
J gene: TRBJ2-7
CDR3 protein: ASSYGQPYEQY

V gene: TRBV27
J gene: TRBJ1-5
CDR3 protein: ASSLSAGGGPQH

V gene: TRBV19
J gene: TRBJ1-1
CDR3 protein: ASSIWGSTEAF

V gene: TRBV27
J gene: TRBJ2-3
CDR3 protein: ASSSDQGMGTDTQY

V gene: TRBV9
J gene: TRBJ2-5
CDR3 protein: ASSVNPQETQY

V gene: TRBV5-4
J gene: TRBJ1-1
CDR3 protein: ASNYLDGGETEAF

V gene: TRBV27
J gene: TRBJ2-3
CDR3 protein: ASSPLGHVGADTQY

V gene: TRBV5-1
J gene: TRBJ2-7
CDR3 protein: ASSITSGGTYEQY

V gene: TRBV2
J gene: TRBJ1-2
CDR3 protein: ASRPFNQGYT

V gene: TRBV30
J gene: TRBJ1-1
CDR3 protein: AWSHRGGFTEAF

V gene: TRBV2
J gene: TRBJ1-2
CDR3 protein: AAPGGYGYT

V gene: TRBV7-3
J gene: TRBJ2-2
CDR3 protein: ASSLPSGTGAPLNTGELF

V gene: TRBV19
J gene: TRBJ2-7
CDR3 protein: ASSFTGTYEQY

V gene: TRBV9
J gene: TRBJ2-7
CDR3 protein: ASSPTGGTGYEQY

V gene: TRBV19
J gene: TRBJ2-2
CDR3 protein: ASSAGSTGGLF

V gene: TRBV27
J gene: TRBJ2-7
CDR3 protein: ASNPDRSSYEQY

V gene: TRBV28
J gene: TRBJ1-1
CDR3 protein: ASSLSSASAEAF

V gene: TRBV7-6
J gene: TRBJ2-3
CDR3 protein: ASSLEGRETDTQY

V gene: TRBV5-5
J gene: TRBJ1-5
CDR3 protein: ASSLARSNQPQH

V gene: TRBV27
J gene: TRBJ1-3
CDR3 protein: ASRSDSNSGNTIY

V gene: TRBV6-1
J gene: TRBJ1-2
CDR3 protein: ASSEGGDPGYGYT